This T cell receptor (beta chain) was observed in a study of shared clonotypes between healthy human individuals. Germline V gives CDR1 SGHNT, CDR2 YYREEE (reference sequence). With 4 bases clipped from V and 6 bases from J, the junction kept 7 bases outside the gene matches. This CDR3 comprises 15 residues. Researchers divided each subset's genomic DNA evenly across several immunoSEQ plates. It was 300 ng DNA, about 33,000 T cell genomes, that went into each replicate PCR of unsorted PBMC. The assay was immunoSEQ multiplex PCR, and TCRdb's table has in-frame clones only and misses some. This sample has about 560,000 clones, with around 81% found just once.

Material for sequencing was PBMCs. J is TRBJ2-4 and V is TRBV5-4, with TRBD1 identical over 10 bases. This sequence originates from a middle-aged woman in good health. Some clones in this sample may be carry-over from other donors' samples. The CDR3 protein is CASSLPGQGSNIQYF. CDR3 in DNA: TGTGCCAGCAGCCTACCGGGACAGGGGTCAAACATTCAGTACTTC.